This T cell receptor (beta chain) appears in the sequencing data of a study of CD8+CD57+ T cells in acquired aplastic anemia. The wider study: Mean yield of DNA from sorted CD4+ and CD8+ cells was approximately 3 ug. Healthy-donor CD4+ cells averaged approximately 11 million reads.

The V end was cut by 0 bases, the J end by 5 bases, with 17 bases between. Germline-derived CDR1 and CDR2 are SGHRS and YFSETQ. This CDR3 is 16 amino acids long. Whole-study findings and limits: Researchers reported that CD8+ Simpson's diversity was not significantly different in patients versus controls. Patients and controls were found to share fewer than 35 CD8+ CDR3 sequences.

CDR3 and TCR beta VDJ profiling relied on a genomic DNA template. MiXCR, run by TCRdb on the reads, gives a single entry per CDR3 protein. Here the sample spans some 150,000 distinct CDR3 sequences, less than 45% being singletons. This clonotype was detected only a few times. The antigen remains unidentified. This clonotype was sampled from a human donor in good health, serving as a control. Sample: sorted CD4+, CD8+, or CD8+CD57+ T cells (not recorded which) from PBMCs. The chain couples TRBV5-1 to TRBJ2-5; possibly TRBD1 for D (6 bases). CDR3 nucleotides: TGCGCCAGCAGCTTGGATGGGGCAGGGGCCCAGGAGACCCAGTACTTC. It specifies CASSLDGAGAQETQYF.